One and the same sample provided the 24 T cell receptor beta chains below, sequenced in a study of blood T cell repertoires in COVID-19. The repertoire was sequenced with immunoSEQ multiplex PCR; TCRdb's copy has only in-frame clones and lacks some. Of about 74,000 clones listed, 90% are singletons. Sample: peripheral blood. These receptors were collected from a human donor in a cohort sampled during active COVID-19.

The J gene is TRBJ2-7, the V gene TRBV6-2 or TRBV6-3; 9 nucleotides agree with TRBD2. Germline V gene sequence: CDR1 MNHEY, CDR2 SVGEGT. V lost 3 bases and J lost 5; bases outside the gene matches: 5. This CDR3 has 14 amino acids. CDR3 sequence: CASSYLREGNEQYF. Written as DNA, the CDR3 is TGTGCCAGCAGTTATTTGCGGGAGGGCAACGAGCAGTACTTC.

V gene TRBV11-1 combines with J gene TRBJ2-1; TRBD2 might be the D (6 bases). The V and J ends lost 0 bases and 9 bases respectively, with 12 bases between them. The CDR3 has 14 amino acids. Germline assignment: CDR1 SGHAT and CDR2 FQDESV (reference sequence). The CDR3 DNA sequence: TGTGCCAGCAGCTTAGCCGCGGGGCAAGTTGAGCAGTTCTTC. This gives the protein CASSLAAGQVEQFF.

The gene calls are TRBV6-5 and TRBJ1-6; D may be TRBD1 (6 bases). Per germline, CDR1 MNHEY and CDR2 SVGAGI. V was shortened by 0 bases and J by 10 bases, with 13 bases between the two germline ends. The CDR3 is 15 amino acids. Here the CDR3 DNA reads TGTGCCAGCAGTTACTCCCCAGGGGTGAGATCACCCCTCCACTTT. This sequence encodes CASSYSPGVRSPLHF.

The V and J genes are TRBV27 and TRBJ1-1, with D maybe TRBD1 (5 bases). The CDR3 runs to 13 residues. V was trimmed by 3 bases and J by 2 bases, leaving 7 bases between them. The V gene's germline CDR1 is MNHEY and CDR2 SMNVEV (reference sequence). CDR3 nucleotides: TGTGCCAGCAGTTTCACAGGAAACACTGAAGCTTTCTTT. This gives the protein CASSFTGNTEAFF.

The CDR3 sequence is CASSEDHREVSYEQYF. Written as DNA, the CDR3 is TGTGCCAGCAGTGAAGACCACAGGGAAGTGTCCTACGAGCAGTACTTC. The gene calls are TRBV2 and TRBJ2-7; D might be TRBD1 (6 bases). CDR1 and CDR2 (germline): SNHLY, FYNNEI. Trimming took off 1 base at V and 1 base at J, with 14 bases between the two ends. This CDR3 has 16 residues.

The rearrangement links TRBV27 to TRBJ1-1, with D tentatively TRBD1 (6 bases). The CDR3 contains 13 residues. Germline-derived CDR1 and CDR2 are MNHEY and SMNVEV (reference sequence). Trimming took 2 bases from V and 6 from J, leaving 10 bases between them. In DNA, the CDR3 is TGTGCCAGCAGTTTAAGGGGGTTACCTGAAGCTTTCTTT. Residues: CASSLRGLPEAFF.

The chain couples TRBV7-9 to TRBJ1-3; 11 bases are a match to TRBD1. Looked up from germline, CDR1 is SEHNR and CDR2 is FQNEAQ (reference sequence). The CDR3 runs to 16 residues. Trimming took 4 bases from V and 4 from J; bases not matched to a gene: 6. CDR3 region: CASSYRTGGTGNTIYF. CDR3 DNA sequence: TGTGCCAGCAGCTATCGGACAGGGGGCACGGGAAACACCATATATTTT.

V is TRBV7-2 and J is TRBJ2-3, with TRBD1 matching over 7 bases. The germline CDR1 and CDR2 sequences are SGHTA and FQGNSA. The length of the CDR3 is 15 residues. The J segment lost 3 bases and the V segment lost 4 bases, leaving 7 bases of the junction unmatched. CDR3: CASSSLGTETDTQYF. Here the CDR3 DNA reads TGTGCCAGCAGCTCACTCGGGACAGAGACAGATACGCAGTATTTT.

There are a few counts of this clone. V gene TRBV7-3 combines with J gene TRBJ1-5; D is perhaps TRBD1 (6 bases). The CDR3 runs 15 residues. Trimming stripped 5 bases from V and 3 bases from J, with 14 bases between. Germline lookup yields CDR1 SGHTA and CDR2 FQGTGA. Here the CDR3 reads CASSPVQGNNQPQHF. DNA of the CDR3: TGTGCCAGCAGCCCAGTACAGGGTAACAATCAGCCCCAGCATTTT.

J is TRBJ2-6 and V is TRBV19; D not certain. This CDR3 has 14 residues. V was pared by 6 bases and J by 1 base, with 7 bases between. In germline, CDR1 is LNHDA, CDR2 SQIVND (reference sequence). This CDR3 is CASSGGSGANVLTF. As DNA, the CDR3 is TGTGCCAGTAGCGGTGGTTCTGGGGCCAACGTCCTGACTTTC.

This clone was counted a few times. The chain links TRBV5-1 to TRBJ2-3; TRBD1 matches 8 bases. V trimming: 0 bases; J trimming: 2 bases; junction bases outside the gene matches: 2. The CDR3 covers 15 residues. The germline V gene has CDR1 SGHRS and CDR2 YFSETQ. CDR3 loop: CASSLEGQDTDTQYF. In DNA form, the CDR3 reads TGCGCCAGCAGCTTGGAGGGACAGGACACAGATACGCAGTATTTT. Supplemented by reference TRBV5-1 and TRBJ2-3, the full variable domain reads KAGVTQTPRYLIKTRGQQVTLSCSPISGHRSVSWYQQTPGQGLQFLFEYFSETQRNKGNFPGRFSGRQFSNSRSEMNVSTLELGDSALYLCASSLEGQDTDTQYFGPGTRLTVL.

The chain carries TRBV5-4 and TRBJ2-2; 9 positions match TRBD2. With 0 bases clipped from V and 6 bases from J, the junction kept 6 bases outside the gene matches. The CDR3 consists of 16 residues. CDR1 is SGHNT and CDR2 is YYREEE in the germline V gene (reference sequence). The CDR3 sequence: CASSLASGTSPGELFF. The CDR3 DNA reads TGTGCCAGCAGCTTGGCTAGCGGGACATCCCCCGGGGAGCTGTTTTTT.

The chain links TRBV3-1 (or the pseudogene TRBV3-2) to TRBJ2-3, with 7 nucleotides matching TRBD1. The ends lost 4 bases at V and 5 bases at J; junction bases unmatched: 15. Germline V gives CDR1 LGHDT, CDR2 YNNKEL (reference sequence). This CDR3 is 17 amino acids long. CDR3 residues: CASSRTGTETLLDTQYF. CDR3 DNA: TGTGCCAGCAGCCGGACCGGGACAGAGACCCTGCTAGATACGCAGTATTTT.

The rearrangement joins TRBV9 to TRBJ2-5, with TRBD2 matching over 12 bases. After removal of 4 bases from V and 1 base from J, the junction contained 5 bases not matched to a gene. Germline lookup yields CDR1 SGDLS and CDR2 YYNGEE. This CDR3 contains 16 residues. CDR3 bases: TGTGCCAGCAGCCCAGGACTAGCGGGACGCCAAGAGACCCAGTACTTC. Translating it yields CASSPGLAGRQETQYF.

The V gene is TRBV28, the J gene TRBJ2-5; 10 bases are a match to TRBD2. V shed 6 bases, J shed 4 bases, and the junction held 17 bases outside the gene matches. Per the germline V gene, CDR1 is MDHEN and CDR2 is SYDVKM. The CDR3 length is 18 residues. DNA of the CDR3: TGTGCCAGCAGCCTTATTGTTTCTGCTAGCGGGAGTCGAGAGACCCAGTACTTC. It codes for CASSLIVSASGSRETQYF.

CDR3 loop: CASSQVLAGGPSDTQYF. CDR3 nucleotides: TGCGCCAGCAGCCAAGTACTAGCGGGAGGGCCTTCGGATACGCAGTATTTT. The chain uses TRBV4-1 and TRBJ2-3; 13 bases fit TRBD2. Germline loops: CDR1 MGHRA, CDR2 YSYEKL. CDR3 length equals 17 residues. V lost 1 base to trimming and J lost 6 bases; unmatched junction nucleotides: 7.

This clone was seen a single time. The CDR3 bases are TGTGCCAGCGGTCGGGGAACTATCGATGGCTACACCTTC. Amino acid sequence: CASGRGTIDGYTF. The chain joins TRBV12-3 or TRBV12-4 to TRBJ1-2; D remains unclear. This CDR3 has 13 amino acids. Trimming took 8 bases from V and 6 from J, leaving 16 bases between them.

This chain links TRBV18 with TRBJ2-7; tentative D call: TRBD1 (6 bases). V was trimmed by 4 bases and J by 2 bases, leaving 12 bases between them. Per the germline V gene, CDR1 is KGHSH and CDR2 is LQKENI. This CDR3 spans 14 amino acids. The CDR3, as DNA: TGTGCCAGCTCACTAGACAGGACACCCTACGAGCAGTACTTC. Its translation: CASSLDRTPYEQYF.

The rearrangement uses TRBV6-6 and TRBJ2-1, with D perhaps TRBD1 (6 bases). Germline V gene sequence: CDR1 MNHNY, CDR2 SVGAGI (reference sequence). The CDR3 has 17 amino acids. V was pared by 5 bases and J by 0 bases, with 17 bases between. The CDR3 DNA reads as TGTGCCAGCAGTCCTACCCGTACAGGGATCTCCTACAATGAGCAGTTCTTC. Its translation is CASSPTRTGISYNEQFF.

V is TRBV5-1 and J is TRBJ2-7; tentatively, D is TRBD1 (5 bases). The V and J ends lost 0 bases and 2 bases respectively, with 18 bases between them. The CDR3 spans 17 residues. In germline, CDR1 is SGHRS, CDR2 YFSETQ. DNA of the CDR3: TGCGCCAGCAGCTTGGCCTCGGGCAGGGTCTTTCCCTACGAGCAGTACTTC. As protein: CASSLASGRVFPYEQYF.

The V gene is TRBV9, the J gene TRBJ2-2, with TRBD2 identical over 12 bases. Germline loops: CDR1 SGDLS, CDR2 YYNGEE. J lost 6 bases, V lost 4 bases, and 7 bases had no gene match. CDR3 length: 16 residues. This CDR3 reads CASSLRLAGVAGELFF. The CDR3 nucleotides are TGTGCCAGCAGCTTAAGACTAGCGGGAGTTGCCGGGGAGCTGTTTTTT.

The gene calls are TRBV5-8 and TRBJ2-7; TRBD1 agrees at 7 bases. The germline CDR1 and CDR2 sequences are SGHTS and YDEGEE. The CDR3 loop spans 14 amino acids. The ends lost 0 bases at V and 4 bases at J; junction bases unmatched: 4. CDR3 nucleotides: TGTGCCAGCAGCTTGGCACAGGGGACGTACGAGCAGTACTTC. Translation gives CASSLAQGTYEQYF.

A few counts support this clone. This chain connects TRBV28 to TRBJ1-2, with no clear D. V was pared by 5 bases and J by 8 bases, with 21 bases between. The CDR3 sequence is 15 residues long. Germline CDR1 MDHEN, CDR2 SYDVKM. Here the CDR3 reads CASSPAHVGVDGYTF. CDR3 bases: TGTGCCAGCAGTCCCGCCCATGTCGGGGTCGACGGCTACACCTTC.

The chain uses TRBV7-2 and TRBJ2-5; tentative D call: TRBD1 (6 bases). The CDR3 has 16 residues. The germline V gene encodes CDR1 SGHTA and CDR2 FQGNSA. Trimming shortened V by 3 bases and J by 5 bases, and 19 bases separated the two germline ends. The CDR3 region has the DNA TGTGCCAGCAGCTTTTCGCAGGGGCCCTCCCAGGAGACCCAGTACTTC. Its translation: CASSFSQGPSQETQYF.